This T cell receptor (beta chain) emerged from a study of T-cell reconstitution after alpha-beta-depleted transplantation in children. Unique molecular identifiers were used to barcode this TCRbeta library. Via MiXCR, TCRdb re-called the PCR reads, giving one row per CDR3 protein. The sample shows hundreds of thousands of distinct CDR3 sequences, 10% to 15% of them seen only once. V lost 0 bases to trimming and J lost 4 bases; unmatched junction nucleotides: 8. CDR3 length: 16 amino acids. Looked up from germline, CDR1 is SEHNR and CDR2 is FQNEAQ (reference sequence). This clonotype turned up a few times.

The material was PBMCs, mostly from graft donor cells, obtained 360 days after TCRalphabeta/CD19-depleted stem cell transplant. This chain connects TRBV7-9 to TRBJ2-7; 8 bases map to TRBD2. This sequence originates from a male patient between 10 and 17 years old who had a stem cell transplant for acute myeloid leukemia, so the T cells may come from the graft donor. The CDR3 DNA follows: TGTGCCAGCAGCTTAGCGCGTCTAGCGGGCCGGTACGAGCAGTACTTC. Its protein is CASSLARLAGRYEQYF. The variable domain in full, with the rest retrieved from reference TRBV7-9 and TRBJ2-7, is DTGVSQNPRHKITKRGQNVTFRCDPISEHNRLYWYRQTLGQGPEFLTYFQNEAQLEKSRLLSDRFSAERPKGSFSTLEIQRTEQGDSAMYLCASSLARLAGRYEQYFGPGTRLTVT.